This T cell receptor beta chain was sequenced in a study of graft-versus-host responses after intestinal transplantation. In the study overall: The transplants performed in recipients were multivisceral, liver-intestinal, or isolated intestinal. The study gave all recipients anti-thymocyte globulin induction, then tacrolimus and steroids for 2 to 3 years. Findings of the study overall: In patients with graft-donor T cell macrochimerism, allograft graft-versus-host to host-versus-graft clonal ratios were high.

Concerning this clone itself: Its antigen is undetermined.

TCRdb's copy holds only in-frame clones and misses some; the assay was immunoSEQ multiplex PCR. The data contain 43,000 or so clones, over 80% of them singletons. Trimming shortened V by 2 bases and J by 7 bases, and 2 bases separated the two germline ends. This CDR3 contains 10 residues. Germline V gives CDR1 GTSNPN, CDR2 SVGIG (reference sequence). The sequences come from PBMCs, collected about 800 days after a first intestinal transplant, on the day of a second. This chain uses TRBV30 with TRBJ1-4, with unresolved D. This receptor was taken from a human patient who received an intestinal transplant, so some T cells may come from the graft donor. The DNA of the CDR3 is TGTGCCTGGAGTCGTGAAAAACTGTTTTTT. The encoded protein is CAWSREKLFF.